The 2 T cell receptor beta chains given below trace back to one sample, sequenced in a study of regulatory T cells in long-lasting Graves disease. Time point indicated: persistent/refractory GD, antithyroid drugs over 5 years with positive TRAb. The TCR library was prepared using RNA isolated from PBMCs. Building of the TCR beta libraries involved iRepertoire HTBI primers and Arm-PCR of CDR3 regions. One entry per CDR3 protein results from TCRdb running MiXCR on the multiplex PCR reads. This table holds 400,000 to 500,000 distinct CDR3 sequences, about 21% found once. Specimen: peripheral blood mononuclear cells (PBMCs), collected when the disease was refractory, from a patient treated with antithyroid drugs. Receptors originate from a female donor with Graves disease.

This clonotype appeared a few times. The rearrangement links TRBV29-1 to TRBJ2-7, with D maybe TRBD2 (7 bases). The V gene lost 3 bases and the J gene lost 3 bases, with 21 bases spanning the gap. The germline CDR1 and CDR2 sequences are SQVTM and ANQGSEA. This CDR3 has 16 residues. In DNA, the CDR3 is TGCAGCGTTGAGGGCGGTTCGGGGGCGGGAGTCTACGAGCAGTACTTC. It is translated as CSVEGGSGAGVYEQYF.

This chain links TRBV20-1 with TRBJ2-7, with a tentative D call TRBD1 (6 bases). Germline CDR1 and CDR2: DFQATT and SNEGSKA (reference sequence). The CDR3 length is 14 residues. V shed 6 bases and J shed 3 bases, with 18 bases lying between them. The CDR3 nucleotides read TGCAGTGCAGTGGACAGTCGGAATGACTACGAGCAGTACTTC. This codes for CSAVDSRNDYEQYF.